The T cell receptor (beta chain) under discussion was sequenced for a study of memory CD4+ T cells and cytomegalovirus serostatus. Assay used: immunoSEQ multiplex PCR; TCRdb lists only in-frame clones, some missing. The table shows around 54,000 clones, with under 80% occurring only once. Single viable CD3+CD4+CD8-CD45RO+ cells were sorted as the memory CD4+ T cells. The CDR3 consists of 14 residues. J was trimmed by 6 bases and V by 4 bases; bases with no gene match: 9. Germline CDR1 SEHNR, CDR2 FQNEAQ (reference sequence). This clonotype was obtained from an adult in good health and CMV-seronegative. Sample: memory CD4+ T cells from blood. The V call is TRBV7-9, the J call TRBJ2-7; 7 bases fit TRBD1. The CDR3 is CASSYTGAMGEQYF. Here the CDR3 DNA reads TGTGCCAGCAGCTATACAGGGGCGATGGGCGAGCAGTACTTC.